This TCR beta chain was sequenced for a study of shared clonotypes between healthy human individuals. Study as a whole: There were three CD4 naive, three CD4 memory, two CD8 naive and one CD8 memory plates per donor.

Investigators spread the genomic DNA of each subset evenly over several immunoSEQ plates. This table comes from immunoSEQ multiplex PCR, and its TCRdb copy is limited to in-frame clones, with some not included. Found here are more than 2 million clones, almost 96% of them singletons; the top ten hold more than 0.1%. To note about this clone: Other DNA sequences in the sample encode the same CDR3.

Recent acute infections and vaccinations were absent in the healthy HIV-negative adult donors. The CDR3 extends over 15 amino acids. Germline CDR1 and CDR2: LNHNV and YYDKDF (reference sequence). V shed 0 bases and J 2 bases; nucleotides not matched to a gene: 2. The specimen sequenced was naive CD4+ T cells sorted from blood. Subset reported: CD45RA+ positively selected. The origin of this receptor is a man younger than 30 in good health. The genes are TRBV15 and TRBJ2-7; TRBD2 agrees at 9 bases. CDR3 in amino acids: CATSRELAGAYEQYF. Written as DNA, the CDR3 is TGTGCCACCAGCAGAGAGTTAGCGGGGGCCTACGAGCAGTACTTC.